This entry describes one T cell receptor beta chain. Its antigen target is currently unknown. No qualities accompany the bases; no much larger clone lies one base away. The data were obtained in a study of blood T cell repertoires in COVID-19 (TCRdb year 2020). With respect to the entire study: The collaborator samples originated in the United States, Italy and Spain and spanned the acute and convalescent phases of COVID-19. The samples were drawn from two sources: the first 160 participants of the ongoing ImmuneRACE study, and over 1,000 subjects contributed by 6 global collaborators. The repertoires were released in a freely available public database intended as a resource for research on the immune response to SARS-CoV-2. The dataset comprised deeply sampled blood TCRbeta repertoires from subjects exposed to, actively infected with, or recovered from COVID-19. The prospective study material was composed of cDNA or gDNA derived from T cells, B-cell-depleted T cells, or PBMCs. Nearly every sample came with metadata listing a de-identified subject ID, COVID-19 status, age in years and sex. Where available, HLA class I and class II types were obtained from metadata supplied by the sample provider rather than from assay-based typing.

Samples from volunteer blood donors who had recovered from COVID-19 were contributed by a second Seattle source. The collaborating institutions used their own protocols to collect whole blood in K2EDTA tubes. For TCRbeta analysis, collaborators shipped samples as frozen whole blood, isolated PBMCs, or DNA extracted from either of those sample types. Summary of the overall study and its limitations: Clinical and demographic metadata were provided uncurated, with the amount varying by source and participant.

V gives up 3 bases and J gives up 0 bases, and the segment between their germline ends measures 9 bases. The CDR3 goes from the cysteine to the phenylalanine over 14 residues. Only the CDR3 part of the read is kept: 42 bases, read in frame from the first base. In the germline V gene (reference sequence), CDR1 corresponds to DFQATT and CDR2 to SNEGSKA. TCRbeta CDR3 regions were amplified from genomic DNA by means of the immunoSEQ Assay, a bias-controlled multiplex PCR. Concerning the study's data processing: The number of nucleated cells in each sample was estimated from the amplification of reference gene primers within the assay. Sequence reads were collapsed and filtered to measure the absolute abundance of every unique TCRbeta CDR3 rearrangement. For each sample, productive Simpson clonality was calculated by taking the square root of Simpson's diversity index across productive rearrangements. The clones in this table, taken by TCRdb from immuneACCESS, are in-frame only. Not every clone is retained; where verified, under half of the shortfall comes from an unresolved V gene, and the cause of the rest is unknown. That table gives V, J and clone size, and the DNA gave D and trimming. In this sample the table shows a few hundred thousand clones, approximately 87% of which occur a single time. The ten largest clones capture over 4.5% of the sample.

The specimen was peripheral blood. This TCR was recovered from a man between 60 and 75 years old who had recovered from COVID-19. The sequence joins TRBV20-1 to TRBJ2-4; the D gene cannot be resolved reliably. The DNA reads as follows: TGCAGTGCTAGTCACAGAAGAGCCAAAAACATTCAGTACTTC. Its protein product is CSASHRRAKNIQYF.